The 10 T cell receptor beta chains below all came from one sample that was sequenced in a study of cytomegalovirus exposure and HLA in healthy donors. It was with 60 Vbeta and 13 Jbeta primers that the PCR ran. Data came from immunoSEQ multiplex PCR; TCRdb stores just in-frame clones and leaves some out. The repertoire consists of over 95,000 clones, with roughly three quarters occurring once and the leading ten covering 2%. The sequenced sample was PBMCs. These receptors were collected from a man aged 35-49 years in good health and CMV-seronegative.

The rearrangement uses TRBV9 and TRBJ2-5; 7 bases are shared with TRBD1. Germline V gene lookup returns CDR1 SGDLS and CDR2 YYNGEE. With V trimmed by 0 bases and J by 1 base, 3 bases remained unmatched. The CDR3 loop spans 15 amino acids. In DNA form, the CDR3 reads TGTGCCAGCAGCGTAGATCCAGGGGGCCAAGAGACCCAGTACTTC. Translation: CASSVDPGGQETQYF.

The table lists this clone with a count of one. The gene calls are TRBV27 and TRBJ2-7; a possible D gene is TRBD1 (5 bases). Trimming cost V 6 bases and J 0 bases, with 15 bases left between them. CDR3 length: 15 amino acids. The germline V gene encodes CDR1 MNHEY and CDR2 SMNVEV (reference sequence). CDR3 bases: TGTGCCAGCAGCCCAACTGACAGTCCCTCCTACGAGCAGTACTTC. Protein sequence: CASSPTDSPSYEQYF.

The V call is TRBV19, the J call TRBJ2-3; no clear D. The CDR3 length is 11 residues. Trimming took off 4 bases at V and 8 bases at J, with 7 bases between the two ends. The V gene's germline CDR1 is LNHDA and CDR2 SQIVND (reference sequence). The CDR3 DNA follows: TGTGCCAGTAGTAGTTGGAGTACGCAGTATTTT. It specifies CASSSWSTQYF.

CDR3 nucleotide sequence: TGTGCCAGCAGATACAGGGGTAATCAGCCCCAGCATTTT. Its translation is CASRYRGNQPQHF. The chain recombines TRBV6-1 with TRBJ1-5, with TRBD1 identical over 7 bases. Trimming removed 6 bases from V and 4 bases from J; junction bases left unmatched: 3. CDR1 is MNHNS, CDR2 SASEGT, per germline. The length of the CDR3 is 13 residues.

This chain uses TRBV11-2 with TRBJ1-5; 8 positions match TRBD1. The trim removed 5 bases at V and 2 bases at J, leaving 17 bases unmatched. CDR3 length: 19 residues. Germline values: CDR1 SGHAT, CDR2 FQNNGV. The CDR3 DNA follows: TGTGCCAGCAGCCCCGGGTTGGGACAGGCGGACTCCGGCAATCAGCCCCAGCATTTT. Translating it yields CASSPGLGQADSGNQPQHF. Looking up the rest from reference TRBV11-2 and TRBJ1-5 gives the full variable domain: EAGVAQSPRYKIIEKRQSVAFWCNPISGHATLYWYQQILGQGPKLLIQFQNNGVVDDSQLPKDRFSAERLKGVDSTLKIQPAKLEDSAVYLCASSPGLGQADSGNQPQHFGDGTRLSIL.

The CDR3 DNA is TGTGCCAGCAGCTTAATACAGGTCGACATTGAGACCCAGTACTTC. Translating it yields CASSLIQVDIETQYF. The chain carries TRBV7-2 and TRBJ2-5, with D tentatively TRBD1 (5 bases). Germline V gene data show CDR1 as SGHTA and CDR2 as FQGNSA. The CDR3 is 15 amino acids. V was clipped by 2 bases and J by 5 bases, with 15 bases between them.

The chain recombines TRBV7-9 with TRBJ2-7, with 7 bases identical to TRBD1. With V trimmed by 4 bases and J by 5 bases, 5 bases remained unmatched. Germline V gives CDR1 SEHNR, CDR2 FQNEAQ (reference sequence). The CDR3 has 13 amino acids. The CDR3 sequence is CASSYDRVNEQYF. CDR3 nucleotide sequence: TGTGCCAGCAGCTACGACAGGGTCAACGAGCAGTACTTC.

V gene TRBV30 combines with J gene TRBJ1-5; TRBD1 matches 12 bases. The V gene end was trimmed by 2 bases and the J gene end by 7 bases; junction bases not matched to a gene: 3. CDR3 length: 14 residues. The germline V gene has CDR1 GTSNPN and CDR2 SVGIG (reference sequence). CDR3 sequence reads: CAWSLGTGGQPQHF. In DNA form, the CDR3 reads TGTGCCTGGAGTCTCGGGACAGGGGGCCAGCCCCAGCATTTT.

The chain combines TRBV6-5 with TRBJ1-2; D may be TRBD1 (6 bases). The CDR3 contains 16 residues. V gave up 2 bases and J gave up 3 bases, with 16 bases separating them. Germline CDR1 MNHEY, CDR2 SVGAGI. CDR3 residues: CASSYNGGRLDYGYTF. CDR3 coding DNA: TGTGCCAGCAGTTACAACGGGGGGCGCTTGGACTATGGCTACACCTTC.

The chain combines TRBV4-1 with TRBJ1-5; D perhaps matches TRBD1 (5 bases). The ends were cut back, 5 bases at V and 4 bases at J, with 12 bases in the middle. CDR1 is MGHRA, CDR2 YSYEKL, per germline. This CDR3 spans 14 amino acids. CDR3 loop: CASSLRQTNQPQHF. In nucleotides, the CDR3 is TGCGCCAGCAGCTTACGACAGACAAATCAGCCCCAGCATTTT.